The clone carrying this T cell receptor beta chain was observed a handful of times. The entry originates in a study of response to subunit inactivated influenza vaccine. TCRdb ran MiXCR on the RT-PCR reads and lists one entry per CDR3 protein. This sample has approximately 520,000 distinct CDR3 sequences; about 25% occur once, and the top ten carry over 1.5%. Per germline, CDR1 SNHLY and CDR2 FYNNEI. Trimming at V came to 6 bases and at J to 4 bases, leaving 8 bases not matched to a gene. The CDR3 covers 15 residues. The specimen was CD4+ T cells sorted from PBMCs, collected around 5 days after vaccination. The sequence derives from a man aged 45-60 years who received an inactivated influenza vaccine. This sequence joins TRBV2 and TRBJ2-1; 8 bases are shared with TRBD2. CDR3 DNA sequence: TGTGCCAGCAGGAAAGCGGGAGAAGCTTACAATGAGCAGTTCTTC. This codes for CASRKAGEAYNEQFF.